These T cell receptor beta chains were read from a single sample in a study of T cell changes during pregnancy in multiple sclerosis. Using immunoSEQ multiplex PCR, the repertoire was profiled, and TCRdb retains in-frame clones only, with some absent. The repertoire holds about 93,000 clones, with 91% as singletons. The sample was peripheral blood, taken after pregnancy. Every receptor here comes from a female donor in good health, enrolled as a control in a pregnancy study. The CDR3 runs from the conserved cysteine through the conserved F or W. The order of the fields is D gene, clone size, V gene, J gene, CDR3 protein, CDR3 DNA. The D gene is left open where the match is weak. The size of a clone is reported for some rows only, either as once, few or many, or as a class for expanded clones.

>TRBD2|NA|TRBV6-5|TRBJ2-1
CASSYSAGGLNEQFF
TGTGCCAGCAGTTACTCTGCGGGGGGGCTCAATGAGCAGTTCTTC
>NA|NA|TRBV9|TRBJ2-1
CASKRIPGGRGWRERDNEQFF
TGTGCCAGCAAGAGGATCCCGGGTGGTAGGGGTTGGAGAGAAAGGGACAATGAGCAGTTCTTC
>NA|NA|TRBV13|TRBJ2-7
CASSLVRQGSYEQYF
TGTGCCAGCAGCTTAGTCCGGCAGGGTTCCTACGAGCAGTACTTC
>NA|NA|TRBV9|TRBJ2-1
CASSADLHYNEQFF
TGTGCCAGCAGCGCCGACTTACATTACAATGAGCAGTTCTTC
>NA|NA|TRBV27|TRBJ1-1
CAVWGPDEAFF
TGTGCCGTGTGGGGGCCGGATGAAGCTTTCTTT
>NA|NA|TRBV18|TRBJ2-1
CATTNETGGAYNEQFF
TGTGCCACAACTAACGAGACGGGCGGGGCCTACAATGAGCAGTTCTTC
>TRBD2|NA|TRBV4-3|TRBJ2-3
CASSQELAGGADTQYF
TGCGCCAGCAGCCAAGAACTAGCGGGGGGTGCAGATACGCAGTATTTT
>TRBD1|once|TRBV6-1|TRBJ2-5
CASSTGTGVQETQYF
TGTGCCAGCAGTACCGGGACAGGAGTCCAAGAGACCCAGTACTTC
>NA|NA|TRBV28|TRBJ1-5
CASRGAYSNQPQHF
TGTGCCAGCAGGGGGGCCTATAGCAATCAGCCCCAGCATTTT
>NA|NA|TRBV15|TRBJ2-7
CATSRERTGAYEQYF
TGTGCCACCAGCAGGGAGAGAACGGGGGCCTACGAGCAGTACTTC
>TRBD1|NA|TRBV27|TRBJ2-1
CASGSPGQEQFF
TGTGCCAGCGGCTCCCCGGGACAGGAGCAGTTCTTC
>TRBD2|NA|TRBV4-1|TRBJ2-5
CASSAGGQKGTQYF
TGCGCCAGCAGCGCGGGGGGGCAGAAAGGGACCCAGTACTTC
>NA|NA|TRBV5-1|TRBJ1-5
CASSLAGQSNQPQHF
TGCGCCAGCAGCTTGGCGGGTCAGAGCAATCAGCCCCAGCATTTT
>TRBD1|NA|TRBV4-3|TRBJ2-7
CASSQEFEGGQGLYEQYF
TGCGCCAGCAGCCAAGAGTTTGAGGGAGGACAGGGATTATACGAGCAGTACTTC
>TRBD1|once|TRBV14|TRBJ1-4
CASSQFLGQDEKLFF
TGTGCCAGCAGCCAATTCCTCGGACAGGATGAAAAACTGTTTTTT
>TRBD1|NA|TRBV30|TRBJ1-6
CAWSVRTGGRNSPLHF
TGTGCCTGGAGTGTAAGGACAGGGGGCAGGAATTCACCCCTCCACTTT
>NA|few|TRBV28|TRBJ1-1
CASRPRGGRANTEAFF
TGTGCCAGCAGGCCCCGGGGAGGGCGCGCAAACACTGAAGCTTTCTTT
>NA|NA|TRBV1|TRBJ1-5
CTSSQELGRDQPQHF
TGCACCAGCAGCCAAGAATTAGGGAGGGATCAGCCCCAGCATTTT
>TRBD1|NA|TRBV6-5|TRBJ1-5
CASSYHTGGHQPQHF
TGTGCCAGCAGTTACCATACAGGGGGACATCAGCCCCAGCATTTT
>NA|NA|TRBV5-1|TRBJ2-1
CASSFPGTPNNEQFF
TGCGCCAGCAGCTTCCCCGGGACTCCAAACAATGAGCAGTTCTTC
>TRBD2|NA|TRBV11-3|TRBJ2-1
CASSQRGTGGNEQFF
TGTGCCAGCAGCCAGCGGGGTACGGGGGGGAATGAGCAGTTCTTC
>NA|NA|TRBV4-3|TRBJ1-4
CASSQGYRAPTNEKLFF
TGCGCCAGCAGCCAAGGCTACAGGGCTCCAACTAATGAAAAACTGTTTTTT
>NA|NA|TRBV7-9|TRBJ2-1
CASSLVGTGSEFF
NA
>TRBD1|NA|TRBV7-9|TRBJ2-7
CASSQQGNLYEQYF
TGTGCCAGCAGCCAACAGGGGAACCTCTACGAGCAGTACTTC
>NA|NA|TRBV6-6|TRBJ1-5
CASTGRVNQPQHF
TGTGCCAGCACCGGGCGGGTTAATCAGCCCCAGCATTTT
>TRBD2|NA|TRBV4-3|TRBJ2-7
CASSQKLAGEYEQYF
TGCGCCAGCAGCCAAAAACTAGCGGGGGAGTACGAGCAGTACTTC
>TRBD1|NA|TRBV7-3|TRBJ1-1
CASSGQGDTEAFF
TGTGCCAGCAGCGGACAGGGGGACACTGAAGCTTTCTTT
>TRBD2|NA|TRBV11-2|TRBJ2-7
CASSSSFGLATYEQYF
TGTGCCAGCAGCTCTTCCTTCGGACTAGCGACCTACGAGCAGTACTTC
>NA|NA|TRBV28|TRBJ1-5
CASSFNSRGIHQPQHF
TGTGCCAGCAGTTTTAATTCCAGGGGAATTCATCAGCCCCAGCATTTT
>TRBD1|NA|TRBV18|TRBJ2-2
CASSPNRGDTGELFF
TGTGCCAGCTCACCTAACAGGGGTGATACCGGGGAGCTGTTTTTT
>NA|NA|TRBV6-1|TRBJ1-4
CASSGRITTNEKLFF
TGTGCCAGCAGTGGCAGGATTACAACTAATGAAAAACTGTTTTTT